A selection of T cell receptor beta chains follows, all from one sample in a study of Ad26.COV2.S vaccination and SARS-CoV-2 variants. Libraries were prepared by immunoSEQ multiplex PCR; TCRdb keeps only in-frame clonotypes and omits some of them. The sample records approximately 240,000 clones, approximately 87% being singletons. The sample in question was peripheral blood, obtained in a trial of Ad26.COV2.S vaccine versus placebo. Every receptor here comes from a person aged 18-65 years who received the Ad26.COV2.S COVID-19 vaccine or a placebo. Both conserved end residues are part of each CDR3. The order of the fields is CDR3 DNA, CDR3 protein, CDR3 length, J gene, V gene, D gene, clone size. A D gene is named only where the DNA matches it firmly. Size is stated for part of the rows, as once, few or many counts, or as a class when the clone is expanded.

TGTGCCAGCAGGGGGGTCCAGGCCCCAGATACGCAGTATTTT | CASRGVQAPDTQYF | 14 | TRBJ2-3 | TRBV6-5 | - | -
TGTGCCAGCAGCGAACAGGGGGGGCTGAACACTGAAGCTTTCTTT | CASSEQGGLNTEAFF | 15 | TRBJ1-1 | TRBV9 | TRBD1 | -
TGTGCCAGCAGCAGTGGCGGCACGGGGGCGAACACTGAAGCTTTCTTT | CASSSGGTGANTEAFF | 16 | TRBJ1-1 | TRBV28 | - | -
TGCGCCAGCAGCTCAATGGGACAGTACACCGGGGAGCTGTTTTTT | CASSSMGQYTGELFF | 15 | TRBJ2-2 | TRBV5-1 | TRBD1 | -
TGCGCCAGCTGCCCAATGGGACAGGGGGCTACAGATACGCAGTATTTT | CASCPMGQGATDTQYF | 16 | TRBJ2-3 | TRBV23-1 | TRBD1 | -
TGCGCCAGCAGTAAGGACAGGGGAAACTCTGGCTACACCTTC | CASSKDRGNSGYTF | 14 | TRBJ1-2 | TRBV10-1 | TRBD1 | few
TGCAGCGTTAGCGGGATAACGTACGAGCAGTACTTC | CSVSGITYEQYF | 12 | TRBJ2-7 | TRBV29-1 | TRBD2 | -
TGTGCCAGCAGCCCCGGGACAGGAATGGCTGGCGAGCAGTACTTC | CASSPGTGMAGEQYF | 15 | TRBJ2-7 | TRBV7-2 | TRBD1 | -
TGTGCCACGACCCTACAGGGTTCGGGAAACACCATATATTTT | CATTLQGSGNTIYF | 14 | TRBJ1-3 | TRBV6-5 | - | -
TGTGCCAGCAGCAAATGCAGGGACAGGTACAATCAGCCCCAGCATTTT | CASSKCRDRYNQPQHF | 16 | TRBJ1-5 | TRBV21-1 | - | -
TGTGCCAGCTCACCAAGTGGACAGGGCCGCAATCAGCCCCAGCATTTT | CASSPSGQGRNQPQHF | 16 | TRBJ1-5 | TRBV18 | TRBD1 | -
TGTGCCTGGAGGACAGGGAAAAGGTCTGGAAACACCATATATTTT | CAWRTGKRSGNTIYF | 15 | TRBJ1-3 | TRBV30 | TRBD1 | -
TGCGCCAGCAGCTGGGGGACAGAGGCCTTACTCCCCTATGGCTACACCTTC | CASSWGTEALLPYGYTF | 17 | TRBJ1-2 | TRBV5-1 | TRBD1 | -
TGTGCCAGCAGCTTAGCCGGTCAGAACACTGAAGCTTTCTTT | CASSLAGQNTEAFF | 14 | TRBJ1-1 | TRBV7-9 | - | -
TGTGCCGGGTCGAGGGTTGCCTCCTACGAGCAGTACTTC | CAGSRVASYEQYF | 13 | TRBJ2-7 | TRBV7-9 | - | -
TGTGCCAGCAGCCAAGAGGCGACGGGTTACGAGCAGTACTTC | CASSQEATGYEQYF | 14 | TRBJ2-7 | TRBV3-1/TRBV3-2 | - | -
TGCGCCAGCAGCCAAGGCGGGGGACAGGGAGAAGGCTACACCTTC | CASSQGGGQGEGYTF | 15 | TRBJ1-2 | TRBV4-3 | TRBD1 | once
TGCGCCAGCAGCTTGGTAGCAGGGAGCTCCTACGAGCAGTACTTC | CASSLVAGSSYEQYF | 15 | TRBJ2-7 | TRBV5-1 | - | -
TGTGCCAGCAGCGTAGGGACAAGTAGGACTGAAGCTTTCTTT | CASSVGTSRTEAFF | 14 | TRBJ1-1 | TRBV9 | - | -
TGTGCCAGCAGATATCGTGGCAGTGTAAGCGGGGAGCTGTTTTTT | CASRYRGSVSGELFF | 15 | TRBJ2-2 | TRBV7-2 | - | -
TGTGCCACCAGCGGTGGGGGGGGCAATCAGCCCCAGCATTTT | CATSGGGGNQPQHF | 14 | TRBJ1-5 | TRBV15 | - | -
TGCGCCAGCAGTAAAGCGGGGCGACCCTACGAGCAGTACTTC | CASSKAGRPYEQYF | 14 | TRBJ2-7 | TRBV10-2 | TRBD2 | once
TGTGCCAGCATTGGGGGCGCCTCTGAAAGGTCCTACAATGAGCAGTTCTTC | CASIGGASERSYNEQFF | 17 | TRBJ2-1 | TRBV2 | - | -
TGTGCCAGCAGCTTAGCTGGGGACTTACGAGATGGCTACACCTTC | CASSLAGDLRDGYTF | 15 | TRBJ1-2 | TRBV11-2 | - | -
TGTGCCACCAGTTCTCGGGAGACCCAGTACTTC | CATSSRETQYF | 11 | TRBJ2-5 | TRBV24-1 | - | -
TGTGCCAGCAAGGGGACAGGGCGGACCGGGGAGCTGTTTTTT | CASKGTGRTGELFF | 14 | TRBJ2-2 | TRBV6-5 | TRBD1 | -
TGCGCCAGCAGCCTGGGGGGAACTAACTATGGCTACACCTTC | CASSLGGTNYGYTF | 14 | TRBJ1-2 | TRBV5-1 | - | -
TGTGCCAGCAGCTCTGGACTAGCGGGGAGGGAGACCCAGTACTTC | CASSSGLAGRETQYF | 15 | TRBJ2-5 | TRBV7-9 | TRBD2 | -
TGTGCCAGCAGCTTCTGGCCCCCCGGTGCTAACTATGGCTACACCTTC | CASSFWPPGANYGYTF | 16 | TRBJ1-2 | TRBV5-5 | - | -
TGTGCCAGCAGCCCCCGGGACAGGGGGTACACTGAAGCTTTCTTT | CASSPRDRGYTEAFF | 15 | TRBJ1-1 | TRBV7-2 | TRBD1 | -
TGTGCCAGCAGTCCACTCAATGAGCAGTTCTTC | CASSPLNEQFF | 11 | TRBJ2-1 | TRBV12-3/TRBV12-4 | - | -
TGTGCCAGCACCTCCGGGCCAAGCAATCAGCCCCAGCATTTT | CASTSGPSNQPQHF | 14 | TRBJ1-5 | TRBV28 | - | few
TGTGCCACCAGCACCGGGACATCTCCCAATCAGCCCCAGCATTTT | CATSTGTSPNQPQHF | 15 | TRBJ1-5 | TRBV24-1 | - | few
TGTGCCTGGAGTGCCCTCCGGGACGGGAAGTTCTTC | CAWSALRDGKFF | 12 | TRBJ2-1 | TRBV30 | - | -
TGTGCCAGCAGATCCTCGGACGGGACTCATTCGTGGCGGGAGCTGTTTTTT | CASRSSDGTHSWRELFF | 17 | TRBJ2-2 | TRBV28 | - | -
TGTGCCAGCAGCTCAGGGACAGGGACAGCCAAAAACATTCAGTACTTC | CASSSGTGTAKNIQYF | 16 | TRBJ2-4 | TRBV7-2 | TRBD1 | -
TGTGCCAGCAGCCGCGGAGGAAACTACGAGCAGTACTTC | CASSRGGNYEQYF | 13 | TRBJ2-7 | TRBV6-2/TRBV6-3 | - | few
TGTGCCAGCAGCTTGGGGGGCGGAGAGACCCAGTACTTC | CASSLGGGETQYF | 13 | TRBJ2-5 | TRBV7-3 | - | -
TGTGCCAGCAGCCAAGATGGGGGTCATTTCTCTGGGGCCAACGTCCTGACTTTC | CASSQDGGHFSGANVLTF | 18 | TRBJ2-6 | TRBV3-1/TRBV3-2 | - | once
TGTGCCAGCAGCCCCCACCAAAAGGCGACAACTAATGAAAAACTGTTTTTT | CASSPHQKATTNEKLFF | 17 | TRBJ1-4 | TRBV25-1 | - | -
TGTGCCAGCAGCTTAGCGATAGCGGGGGCCTACAATGAGCAGTTCTTC | CASSLAIAGAYNEQFF | 16 | TRBJ2-1 | TRBV7-2 | TRBD2 | -
TGTGCCAGCAGTTACCGTCCTGTGTTGGATGGCTACACCTTC | CASSYRPVLDGYTF | 14 | TRBJ1-2 | TRBV6-2/TRBV6-3 | - | -
TGTGCCAGTAACCTACAGGGGGAAGTGGGCACCGGGGAGCTGTTTTTT | CASNLQGEVGTGELFF | 16 | TRBJ2-2 | TRBV19 | TRBD1 | -
TGCGCCAGCAGCAATGACAGGCTGACAGAGACCCAGTACTTC | CASSNDRLTETQYF | 14 | TRBJ2-5 | TRBV5-1 | - | -
TGCGCCAGCAGCATACAGATGAACACTGAAGCTTTCTTT | CASSIQMNTEAFF | 13 | TRBJ1-1 | TRBV5-1 | - | -
TGTGCCAGCAGCTTGAATCCGTCAATGAGCAATCAGCCCCAGCATTTT | CASSLNPSMSNQPQHF | 16 | TRBJ1-5 | TRBV7-2 | - | -
TGTGCCAGCAGTGGGGGAGGGGGGCTCTCTGGAAACACCATATATTTT | CASSGGGGLSGNTIYF | 16 | TRBJ1-3 | TRBV6-1 | - | -
TGTGCCAGCAGTTTGTCCCGACAGGGAAGGTATGAGCAGTTCTTC | CASSLSRQGRYEQFF | 15 | TRBJ2-1 | TRBV28 | TRBD1 | -
TGTGCCAGCAGCCCCGGGGGGGGCAGGGGGCTGACTGAAGCTTTCTTT | CASSPGGGRGLTEAFF | 16 | TRBJ1-1 | TRBV9 | TRBD1 | -
TGCGCCAGCACCCTTGCCCCGGCTACGGTGCGAAATGAGCAGTTCTTC | CASTLAPATVRNEQFF | 16 | TRBJ2-1 | TRBV4-1 | - | few
TGTGCCAGCAGCTTTTTGGGCCTCGGAACTGGAAACACCATATATTTT | CASSFLGLGTGNTIYF | 16 | TRBJ1-3 | TRBV7-2 | - | -
TGCGCCAGCAGCCAGGCCCGGGGGGGCCAAGAGACCCAGTACTTC | CASSQARGGQETQYF | 15 | TRBJ2-5 | TRBV4-3 | TRBD2 | -
TGTGCCAGCAGCTTTGCAGTAGCGGACACTGAAGCTTTCTTT | CASSFAVADTEAFF | 14 | TRBJ1-1 | TRBV5-4 | - | -
TGTGCCATCAGCCCCGGACTAGCCAGCACAGATACGCAGTATTTT | CAISPGLASTDTQYF | 15 | TRBJ2-3 | TRBV10-3 | TRBD2 | -
TGTGCCAGCAGTTGGGGACTAGCGGGAGTTGGCAATGAGCAGTTCTTC | CASSWGLAGVGNEQFF | 16 | TRBJ2-1 | TRBV6-2/TRBV6-3 | TRBD2 | few
TGCGCCAGCAGCGAGGGACAGAACAACGTCCTGACTTTC | CASSEGQNNVLTF | 13 | TRBJ2-6 | TRBV5-1 | TRBD1 | -
TGCGCCAGCAGCCAAGCGGGTGGCTACACCTTC | CASSQAGGYTF | 11 | TRBJ1-2 | TRBV4-1 | - | -